This T cell receptor (beta chain) derives from a study of OX40 agonist ivuxolimab in advanced cancers. Study in general: Prior checkpoint blockade (anti-PD-1, anti-PD-L1 or anti-CTLA-4) was permitted; 40% had it.

Findings and limits, study-wide: A proportion of nonresponders additionally exhibited low normalized T-cell clonal expansion. At 0.1 to 3.0 mg/kg, CD4+ and CD8+ blood T cells expanded clonally by week 6.

Libraries were prepared by immunoSEQ multiplex PCR; TCRdb keeps only in-frame clonotypes and omits some of them. The data hold tens of thousands of clones, with 85% observed a single time. With regard to this clone: Its antigen is unidentified.

V lost 5 bases to trimming and J lost 2 bases, with 15 bases between them. Germline CDR1 MNHEY, CDR2 SVGAGI. The CDR3 spans 15 residues. Source: CD4+ or CD8+ T cells sorted from blood, taken in a trial of the OX40 agonist ivuxolimab. This chain joins TRBV6-5 and TRBJ1-2; no reliable D call. The sequence was obtained from an adult with an advanced solid tumor such as melanoma, head and neck, liver or kidney cancer. The CDR3 sequence is CASSGMGAMNYGYTF. CDR3 sequence (DNA): TGTGCCAGCAGTGGCATGGGTGCGATGAACTATGGCTACACCTTC.